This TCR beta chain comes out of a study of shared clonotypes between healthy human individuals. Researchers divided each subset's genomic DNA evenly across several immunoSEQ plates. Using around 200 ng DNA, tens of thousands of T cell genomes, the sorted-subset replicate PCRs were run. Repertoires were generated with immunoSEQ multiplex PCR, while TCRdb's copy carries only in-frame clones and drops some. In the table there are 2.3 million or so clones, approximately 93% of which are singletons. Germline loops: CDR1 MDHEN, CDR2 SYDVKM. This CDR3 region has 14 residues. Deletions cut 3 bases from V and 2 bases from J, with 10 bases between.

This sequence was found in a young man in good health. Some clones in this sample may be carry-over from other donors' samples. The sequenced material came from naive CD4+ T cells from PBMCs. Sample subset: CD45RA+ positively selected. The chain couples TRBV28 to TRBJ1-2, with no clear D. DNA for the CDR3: TGTGCCAGCAGTTTGCATGACGGGAACTATGGCTACACCTTC. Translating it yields CASSLHDGNYGYTF.